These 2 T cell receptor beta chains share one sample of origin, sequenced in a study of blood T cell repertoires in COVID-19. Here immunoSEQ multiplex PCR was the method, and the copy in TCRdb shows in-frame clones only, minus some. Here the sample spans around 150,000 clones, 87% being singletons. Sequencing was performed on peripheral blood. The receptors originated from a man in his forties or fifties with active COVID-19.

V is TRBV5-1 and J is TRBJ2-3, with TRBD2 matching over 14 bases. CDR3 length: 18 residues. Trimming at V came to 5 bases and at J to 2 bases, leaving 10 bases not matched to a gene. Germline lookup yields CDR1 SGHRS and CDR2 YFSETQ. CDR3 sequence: CASRSGTSGGLVTDTQYF. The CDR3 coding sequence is TGCGCCAGCAGGTCCGGGACTAGCGGGGGACTAGTCACAGATACGCAGTATTTT.

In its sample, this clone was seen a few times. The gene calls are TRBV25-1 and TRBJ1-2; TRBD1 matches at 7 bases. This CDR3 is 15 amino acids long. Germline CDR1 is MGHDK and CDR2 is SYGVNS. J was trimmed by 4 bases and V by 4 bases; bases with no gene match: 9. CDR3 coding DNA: TGTGCCAGCAGTGGGAGGGGGCGGACACTCTATGGCTACACCTTC. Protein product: CASSGRGRTLYGYTF.